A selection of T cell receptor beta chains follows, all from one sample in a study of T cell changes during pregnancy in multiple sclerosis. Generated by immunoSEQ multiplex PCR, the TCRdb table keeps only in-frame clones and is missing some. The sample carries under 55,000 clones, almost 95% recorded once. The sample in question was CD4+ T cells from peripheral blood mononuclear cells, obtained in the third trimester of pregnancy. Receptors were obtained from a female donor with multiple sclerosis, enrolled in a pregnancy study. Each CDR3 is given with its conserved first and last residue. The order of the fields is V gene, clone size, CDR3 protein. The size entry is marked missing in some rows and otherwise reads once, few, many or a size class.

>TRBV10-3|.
CAISSRENQPQHF
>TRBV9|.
CASSGELTSGSYEQYF
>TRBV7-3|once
CASSPTSHQETQYF
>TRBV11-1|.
CASSFGGPYEQYF
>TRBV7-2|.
CASRSDRWGYGYTF
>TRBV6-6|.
CASRLSRGHDEQYF
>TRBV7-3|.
CASSFGTSGGAGEQFF
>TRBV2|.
CASSEAPFGQRGNSPLHF
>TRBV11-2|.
CASSFHRGYSPLHF
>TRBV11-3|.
CASSTRGAASYNEQFF
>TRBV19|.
CASSSSGNSPLHF
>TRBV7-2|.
CASSLDRGQPQHF
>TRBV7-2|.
CASSLRTGGLSDTQYF
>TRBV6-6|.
CASARGGSYEQYF
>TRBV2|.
CASSVGQGYTGELFF
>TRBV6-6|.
CASSHRQGPYNEQFF
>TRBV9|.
CASSVITGGGSTEAFF
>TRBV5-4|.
CASSDGSSYNSPLHF
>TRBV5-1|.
CASSLDGTTNEKLFF
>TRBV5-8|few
CASSPDPDRPQHF
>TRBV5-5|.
CASRLVGASNQPQHF
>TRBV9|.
CASSVVGRGGNEQFF
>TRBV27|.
CATRDTGGTEAFF
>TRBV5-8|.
CANPGQGFHEAFF
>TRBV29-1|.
CSVPRGDRGSPNYGYTF
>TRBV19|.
CASRMLAGGPNNEQFF
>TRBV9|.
CASSATGIGFDSPLHF
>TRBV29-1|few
CSVAVGLRRTF
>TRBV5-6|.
CASSLRGGPTEAFF
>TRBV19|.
CASSVQGARREQYF
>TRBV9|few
CASSVVGTSGTDTQYF
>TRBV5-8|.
CASSLGLRGREKLFF
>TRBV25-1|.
CASRSQTGSRETQYF